This T cell receptor beta chain was sequenced during a study of identical twins. A universal primer site was added by template switching, and unique molecular identifiers were carried by the cDNA. TCRdb ran MiXCR on the 5' RACE reads and lists one entry per CDR3 protein. The table lists 640,000 or so distinct CDR3 sequences, over 5% of them singletons. This clonotype was detected ten times or more. The antigen remains undetermined. General study findings and limits: Alpha sequences out of frame and shared by twins had excess low generation probability. Models underestimated how often monozygotic twins shared out-of-frame TCR alpha. The authors drew conclusions from cross-sectional statistical analysis rather than following the same donors.

The sequence derives from a man between 18 and 29 years old in good health. Source material: naive T cells sorted from blood.

CDR3 region: CAISEGTQTGNEQFF. DNA for the CDR3: TGTGCCATCAGTGAGGGGACGCAGACGGGCAATGAGCAGTTCTTC. The chain uses TRBV10-3 and TRBJ2-1; D may correspond to TRBD1 or TRBD2 (5 bases each). V was pared by 2 bases and J by 6 bases, with 14 bases between. The CDR3 consists of 15 residues. CDR1 is ENHRY and CDR2 is SYGVKD in the germline V gene.